What follows are 21 T cell receptor beta chains derived from one specimen sequenced in a study of blood T cell repertoires in COVID-19. Repertoires were generated with immunoSEQ multiplex PCR, while TCRdb's copy carries only in-frame clones and drops some. This table holds some 150,000 clones, roughly nine tenths found once. The sample consisted of peripheral blood. The origin of the receptors is a man aged 65 to 79 with acute or convalescent COVID-19.

This chain connects TRBV5-1 to TRBJ1-2; D remains ambiguous. The CDR3 loop spans 12 amino acids. V lost 3 bases, J lost 6 bases, and 9 bases lay in between. Per germline, CDR1 SGHRS and CDR2 YFSETQ. The CDR3: CASSYERNGYTF. The CDR3 DNA reads TGCGCCAGCAGCTATGAGAGGAATGGCTACACCTTC. Together with reference TRBV5-1 and TRBJ1-2, the CDR3 gives the full variable domain: KAGVTQTPRYLIKTRGQQVTLSCSPISGHRSVSWYQQTPGQGLQFLFEYFSETQRNKGNFPGRFSGRQFSNSRSEMNVSTLELGDSALYLCASSYERNGYTFGSGTRLTVV.

This sequence joins TRBV6-5 and TRBJ1-2, with TRBD1 matching 9 bases. CDR1 MNHEY and CDR2 SVGAGI come from the germline V gene. Unmatched junction bases numbered 4, after V lost 4 bases and J lost 4 bases. This CDR3 spans 14 amino acids. In DNA form, the CDR3 reads TGTGCCAGCAGTTCGACAGGGGGAGTCTATGGCTACACCTTC. Encoded protein: CASSSTGGVYGYTF.

This clone was found a few times. The chain uses TRBV29-1 and TRBJ2-5; D remains unclear. CDR3 length: 11 amino acids. CDR1 is SQVTM and CDR2 is ANQGSEA in the germline V gene. The germline V and J ends were trimmed by 5 bases and 9 bases, with 13 bases remaining between them. The DNA for the CDR3 is TGCAGCGTTCCCCCTTCAACGGCCCAGTACTTC. Translating it yields CSVPPSTAQYF.

V and J are TRBV5-1 and TRBJ1-2; 7 nucleotides align to TRBD1. Germline V CDR1 and CDR2: SGHRS, YFSETQ. V shed 3 bases and J 2 bases; nucleotides not matched to a gene: 4. The CDR3 contains 14 residues. The CDR3 loop reads CASSSTTGNYGYTF. The CDR3 coding sequence is TGCGCCAGCAGCTCGACGACAGGGAACTATGGCTACACCTTC.

The J gene is TRBJ2-7, the V gene TRBV2; maybe TRBD2 (5 bases). Germline CDR1 reads SNHLY; CDR2 reads FYNNEI. V was shortened by 4 bases and J by 4 bases, with 14 bases between the two germline ends. This CDR3 contains 14 residues. The CDR3 nucleotides read TGTGCCAGCAGTGCCAACGGAGGAGTTTACGAGCAGTACTTC. It yields the protein CASSANGGVYEQYF.

This clone was seen a single time. The chain links TRBV6-5 to TRBJ1-2; D may be TRBD1 (5 bases). The V end lost 6 bases, the J end lost 3 bases, and 11 bases lay between the germline ends. Germline V gene data show CDR1 as MNHEY and CDR2 as SVGAGI. CDR3 size: 13 residues. Written as DNA, the CDR3 is TGTGCCAGCAGGGACACTCGGTACTATGGCTACACCTTC. It encodes CASRDTRYYGYTF.

Here the CDR3 reads CASSLVAGNRGYTF. CDR3 DNA: TGTGCCAGCAGCTTAGTAGCAGGGAATAGGGGCTACACCTTC. The V and J genes are TRBV7-2 and TRBJ1-2, with D possibly matching TRBD1 (5 bases). The V end was cut by 1 base, the J end by 8 bases, with 14 bases between. This CDR3 is 14 amino acids long. CDR1 SGHTA and CDR2 FQGNSA come from the germline V gene. Complete variable domain (other parts from reference TRBV7-2 and TRBJ1-2): GAGVSQSPSNKVTEKGKDVELRCDPISGHTALYWYRQSLGQGLEFLIYFQGNSAPDKSGLPSDRFSAERTGGSVSTLTIQRTQQEDSAVYLCASSLVAGNRGYTFGSGTRLTVV.

V and J are TRBV7-9 and TRBJ2-5; TRBD1 matches at 7 bases. CDR3 length: 15 amino acids. V was clipped by 3 bases and J by 5 bases; unmatched bases: 9. Germline V gene data show CDR1 as SEHNR and CDR2 as FQNEAQ (reference sequence). The CDR3 DNA reads as TGTGCCAGCAGCTTTGGACAGGCCTCCGGGGAGACCCAGTACTTC. Translated, it gives CASSFGQASGETQYF.

This chain connects TRBV18 to TRBJ2-1; TRBD2 matches 9 bases. Germline V gives CDR1 KGHSH, CDR2 LQKENI. J lost 5 bases, V lost 2 bases, and 4 bases had no gene match. The CDR3 consists of 15 residues. The CDR3 coding sequence is TGTGCCAGCTCACCAAGGCCTAGCGGGGACAATGAGCAGTTCTTC. Amino acids: CASSPRPSGDNEQFF.

The V gene is TRBV11-1, the J gene TRBJ1-1; D is possibly TRBD1 (5 bases). This CDR3 has 14 residues. Trimming removed 1 base from V and 6 bases from J, with 12 bases in between. Germline CDR1 SGHAT, CDR2 FQDESV (reference sequence). The CDR3 loop reads CASSLDQGVPEAFF. CDR3 sequence (DNA): TGTGCCAGCAGCTTAGACCAGGGTGTCCCTGAAGCTTTCTTT.

This chain uses TRBV30 with TRBJ2-7; D is possibly TRBD1 (5 bases). This CDR3 region has 14 residues. Deletions cut 2 bases from V and 2 bases from J, with 13 bases between. The germline V gene has CDR1 GTSNPN and CDR2 SVGIG (reference sequence). CDR3 nucleotide sequence: TGTGCCTGGAGTAGGTTGGGGCTAGCCTACGAGCAGTACTTC. This gives the protein CAWSRLGLAYEQYF.

The gene calls are TRBV18 and TRBJ2-1; 8 bases line up with TRBD1. Trimming took 6 bases from V and 5 from J; bases not matched to a gene: 12. The CDR3 covers 16 residues. Germline V lookup: CDR1 KGHSH, CDR2 LQKENI. CDR3 sequence (DNA): TGTGCCAGCTCCCCATTGGGGGGACAGGTCCACAATGAGCAGTTCTTC. Its protein product is CASSPLGGQVHNEQFF.

The rearrangement uses TRBV18 and TRBJ2-3; D perhaps matches TRBD1 (7 bases). Per the germline V gene, CDR1 is KGHSH and CDR2 is LQKENI. V was shortened by 2 bases and J by 6 bases, with 12 bases between the two germline ends. The CDR3 consists of 14 residues. CDR3 sequence reads: CASSPRQGGDTQYF. The CDR3 DNA is TGTGCCAGCTCACCAAGGCAGGGGGGTGATACGCAGTATTTT.

This chain joins TRBV7-6 and TRBJ2-5; TRBD1 matches 7 bases. Germline assignment: CDR1 SGHVS and CDR2 FNYEAQ. The CDR3 has 13 amino acids. V gave up 5 bases and J gave up 5 bases; unmatched junction bases: 5. The CDR3 region is CASSDPRGETQYF. The CDR3 DNA reads as TGTGCCAGCAGCGATCCCAGGGGGGAGACCCAGTACTTC. Based on the CDR3 plus reference TRBV7-6 and TRBJ2-5, the full variable domain is GAGVSQSPRYKVTKRGQDVALRCDPISGHVSLYWYRQALGQGPEFLTYFNYEAQQDKSGLPNDRFSAERPEGSISTLTIQRTEQRDSAMYRCASSDPRGETQYFGPGTRLLVL.

The rearrangement uses TRBV3-1 (or the pseudogene TRBV3-2) and TRBJ2-2; TRBD2 might be the D (5 bases). This CDR3 spans 15 amino acids. The V end lost 2 bases, the J end lost 5 bases, and 12 bases lay between the germline ends. CDR1 LGHDT and CDR2 YNNKEL come from the germline V gene (reference sequence). CDR3 in DNA: TGTGCCAGCAGCCAACGCCCCGAGGGAACCGGGGAGCTGTTTTTT. Translation gives CASSQRPEGTGELFF.

The rearrangement uses TRBV21-1 and TRBJ2-7; the table's D call, TRBD2, has no DNA check behind it. TRBV21-1 corresponds to a pseudogene. This CDR3 has 15 residues. The CDR3 DNA reads as TGTGCCAGCAAGGAGGGAGTGGAGGGTTTTTACGAGCAGTACTTC. The encoded protein is CASKEGVEGFYEQYF.

The genes are TRBV9 and TRBJ2-7, with TRBD2 identical over 11 bases. This CDR3 region has 15 residues. V dropped 3 bases and J dropped 0; count of bases not matched to a gene: 2. Germline CDR1 SGDLS, CDR2 YYNGEE. The CDR3 loop is CASSDGLAGSYEQYF. The CDR3 DNA follows: TGTGCCAGCAGCGACGGACTAGCGGGCTCCTACGAGCAGTACTTC.

Here the CDR3 reads CASSPPRDNNEKLFF. CDR3 DNA: TGTGCCAGCAGCCCGCCCCGGGACAATAATGAAAAACTGTTTTTT. The chain combines TRBV7-3 with TRBJ1-4; a possible D gene is TRBD1 (6 bases). Trimming took 5 bases from V and 4 from J, leaving 14 bases between them. The CDR3 runs 15 residues. Germline V CDR1 and CDR2: SGHTA, FQGTGA.

The chain employs TRBV28 and TRBJ2-3; possibly TRBD2 for D (7 bases). This CDR3 comprises 17 residues. V lost 3 bases to trimming and J lost 2 bases, with 18 bases between them. The germline gives CDR1 MDHEN, CDR2 SYDVKM. The CDR3, as DNA: TGTGCCAGCAGTTTCTTCCTAGGGGGGGCGCTCACAGATACGCAGTATTTT. It specifies CASSFFLGGALTDTQYF.

This clone was picked up many times. The chain combines TRBV2 with TRBJ1-5; D possibly corresponds to TRBD1 (6 bases). Between the trimmed V and J ends, which lost 5 bases and 0 bases, there was a span of 20 bases. Germline CDR1 SNHLY, CDR2 FYNNEI. This CDR3 region has 18 residues. The DNA of the CDR3 is TGTGCCAGCAGTTTATTACAGGGAAGGGAGTATAGCAATCAGCCCCAGCATTTT. It specifies CASSLLQGREYSNQPQHF.

This rearrangement joins TRBV5-4 to TRBJ2-5, with D unclear. The CDR3 contains 12 residues. Germline lookup yields CDR1 SGHNT and CDR2 YYREEE (reference sequence). Trimming removed 4 bases at V and 2 bases at J, with 6 bases between. Written as DNA, the CDR3 is TGTGCCAGCAGCGAACAACAAGAGACCCAGTACTTC. Translating gives CASSEQQETQYF.